This T cell receptor (beta chain) was identified in a study of identical twins. The V and J ends lost 4 bases and 2 bases, in that order; junction bases with no gene match: 9. The germline gives CDR1 PRHDT, CDR2 FYEKMQ (reference sequence). The length of the CDR3 is 16 residues. Each CDR3 protein gets one entry after TCRdb re-called the 5' RACE reads with MiXCR. The table has hundreds of thousands of distinct CDR3 sequences, approximately 13% seen once. Only a few counts were recorded for this clonotype. This sample also belongs to another study, concerning yellow fever vaccine responses in identical twins.

This clonotype originated in a woman between 18 and 29 years old in good health. The material sequenced was PBMCs. This rearrangement joins TRBV13 to TRBJ2-7; 9 bases are shared with TRBD1. The CDR3 sequence: CASSSHSGQGTYEQYV. For the CDR3, the DNA is TGTGCCAGCAGCTCCCACTCAGGACAGGGGACCTACGAGCAGTACGTC.